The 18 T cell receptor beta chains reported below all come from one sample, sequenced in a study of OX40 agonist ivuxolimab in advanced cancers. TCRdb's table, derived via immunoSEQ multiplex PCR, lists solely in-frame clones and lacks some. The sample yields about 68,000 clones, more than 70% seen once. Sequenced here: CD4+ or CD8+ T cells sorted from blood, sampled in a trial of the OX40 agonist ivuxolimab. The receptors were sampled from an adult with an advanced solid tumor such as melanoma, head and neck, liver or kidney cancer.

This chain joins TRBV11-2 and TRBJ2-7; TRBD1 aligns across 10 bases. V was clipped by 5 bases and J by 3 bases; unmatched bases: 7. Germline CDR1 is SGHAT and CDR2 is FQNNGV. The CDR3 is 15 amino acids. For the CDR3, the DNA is TGTGCCAGCAGCATTGGACAGGGGGTCAACTACGAGCAGTACTTC. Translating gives CASSIGQGVNYEQYF.

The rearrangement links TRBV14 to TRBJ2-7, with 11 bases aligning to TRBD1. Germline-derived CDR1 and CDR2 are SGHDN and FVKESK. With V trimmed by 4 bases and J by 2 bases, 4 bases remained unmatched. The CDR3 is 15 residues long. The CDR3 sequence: CASSPLDRGPYEQYF. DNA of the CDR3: TGTGCCAGCAGCCCGCTGGACAGGGGGCCCTACGAGCAGTACTTC. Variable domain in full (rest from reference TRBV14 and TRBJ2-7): EAGVTQFPSHSVIEKGQTVTLRCDPISGHDNLYWYRRVMGKEIKFLLHFVKESKQDESGMPNNRFLAERTGGTYSTLKVQPAELEDSGVYFCASSPLDRGPYEQYFGPGTRLTVT.

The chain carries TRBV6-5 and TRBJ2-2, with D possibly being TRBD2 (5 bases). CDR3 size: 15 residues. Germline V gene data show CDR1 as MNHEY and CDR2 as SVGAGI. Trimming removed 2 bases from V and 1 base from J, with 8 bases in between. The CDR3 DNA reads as TGTGCCAGCAGTTACGCAACTAGGAACACCGGGGAGCTGTTTTTT. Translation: CASSYATRNTGELFF.

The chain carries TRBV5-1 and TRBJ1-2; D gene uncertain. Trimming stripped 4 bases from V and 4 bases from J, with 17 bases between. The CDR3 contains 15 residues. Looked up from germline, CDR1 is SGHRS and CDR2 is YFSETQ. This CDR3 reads CASSQDGSVVYGYTF. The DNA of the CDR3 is TGCGCCAGCAGCCAGGACGGATCGGTTGTCTATGGCTACACCTTC. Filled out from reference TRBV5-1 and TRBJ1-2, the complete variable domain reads KAGVTQTPRYLIKTRGQQVTLSCSPISGHRSVSWYQQTPGQGLQFLFEYFSETQRNKGNFPGRFSGRQFSNSRSEMNVSTLELGDSALYLCASSQDGSVVYGYTFGSGTRLTVV.

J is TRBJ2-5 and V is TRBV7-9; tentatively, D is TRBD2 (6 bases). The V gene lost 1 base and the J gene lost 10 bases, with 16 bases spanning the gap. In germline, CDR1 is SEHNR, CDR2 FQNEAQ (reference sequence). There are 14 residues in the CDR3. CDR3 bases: TGTGCCAGCAGCTTAGAAGGGCCAGGAGCGGGCCAGTACTTC. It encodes CASSLEGPGAGQYF.

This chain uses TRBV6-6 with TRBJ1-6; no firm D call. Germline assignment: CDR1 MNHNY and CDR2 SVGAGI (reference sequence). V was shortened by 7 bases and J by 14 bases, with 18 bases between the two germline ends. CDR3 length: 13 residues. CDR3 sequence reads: CASTLSGAGALHF. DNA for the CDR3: TGTGCCAGCACCCTATCGGGCGCCGGGGCCCTCCACTTT.

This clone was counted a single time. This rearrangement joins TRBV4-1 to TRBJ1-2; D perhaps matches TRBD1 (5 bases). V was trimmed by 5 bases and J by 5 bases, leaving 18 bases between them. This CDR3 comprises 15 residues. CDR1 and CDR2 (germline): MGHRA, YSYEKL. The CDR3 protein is CASSTDRDFRYGYTF. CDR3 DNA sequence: TGCGCCAGCAGCACCGACCGGGACTTTCGGTATGGCTACACCTTC.

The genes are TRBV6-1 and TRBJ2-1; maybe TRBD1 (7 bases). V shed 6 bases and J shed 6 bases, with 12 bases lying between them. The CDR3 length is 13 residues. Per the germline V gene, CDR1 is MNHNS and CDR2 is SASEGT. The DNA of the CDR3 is TGTGCCAGCAGGGCAGGGGGAGGCAATGAGCAGTTCTTC. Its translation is CASRAGGGNEQFF.

CDR3 sequence reads: CACSQGGQNQPQHF. CDR3 nucleotides: TGTGCCTGTTCCCAGGGCGGACAAAATCAGCCCCAGCATTTT. V and J are TRBV30 and TRBJ1-5; the D gene is possibly TRBD1 (5 bases). Trimming left V 6 bases short and J 4 bases short, with 16 bases between. CDR1 is GTSNPN and CDR2 is SVGIG in the germline V gene (reference sequence). This CDR3 contains 14 residues. The full variable domain, in which reference TRBV30 and TRBJ1-5 provide the parts outside the CDR3, is SQTIHQWPATLVQPVGSPLSLECTVEGTSNPNLYWYRQAAGRGLQLLFYSVGIGQISSEVPQNLSASRPQDRQFILSSKKLLLSDSGFYLCACSQGGQNQPQHFGDGTRLSIL.

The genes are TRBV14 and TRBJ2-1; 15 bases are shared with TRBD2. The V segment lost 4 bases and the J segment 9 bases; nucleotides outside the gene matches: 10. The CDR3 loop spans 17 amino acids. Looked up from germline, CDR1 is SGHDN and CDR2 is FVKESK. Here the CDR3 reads CASSPPGLAGGRSEQFF. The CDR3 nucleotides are TGTGCCAGCAGCCCCCCTGGACTAGCGGGGGGGCGTAGTGAGCAGTTCTTC.

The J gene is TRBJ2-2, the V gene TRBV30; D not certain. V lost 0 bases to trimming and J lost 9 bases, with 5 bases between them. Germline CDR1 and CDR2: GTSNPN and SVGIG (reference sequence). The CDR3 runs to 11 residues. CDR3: CAWSVARELFF. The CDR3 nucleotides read TGTGCCTGGAGTGTAGCCAGGGAGCTGTTTTTT.

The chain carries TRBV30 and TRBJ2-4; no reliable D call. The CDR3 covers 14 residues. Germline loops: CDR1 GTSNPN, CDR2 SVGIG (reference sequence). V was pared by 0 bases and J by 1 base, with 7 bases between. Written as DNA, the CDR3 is TGTGCCTGGAGTGTACCCGGGGCCAAAAACATTCAGTACTTC. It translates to CAWSVPGAKNIQYF.

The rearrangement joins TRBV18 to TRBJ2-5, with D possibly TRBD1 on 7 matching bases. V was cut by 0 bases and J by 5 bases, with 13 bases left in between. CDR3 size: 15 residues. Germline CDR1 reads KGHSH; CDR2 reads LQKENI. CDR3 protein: CASSPPSQGRETQYF. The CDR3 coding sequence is TGTGCCAGCTCACCACCGTCACAGGGGAGGGAGACCCAGTACTTC.

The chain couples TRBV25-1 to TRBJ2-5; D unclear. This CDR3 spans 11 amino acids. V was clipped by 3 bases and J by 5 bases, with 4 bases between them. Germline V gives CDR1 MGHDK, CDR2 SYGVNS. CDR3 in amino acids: CASSESETQYF. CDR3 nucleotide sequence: TGTGCCAGCAGTGAGTCTGAGACCCAGTACTTC.

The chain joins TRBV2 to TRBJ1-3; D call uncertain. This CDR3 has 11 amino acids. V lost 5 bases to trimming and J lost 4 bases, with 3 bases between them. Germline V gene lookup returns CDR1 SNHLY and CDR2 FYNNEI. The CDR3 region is CASSIGNTIYF. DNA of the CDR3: TGTGCCAGCAGTATCGGAAACACCATATATTTT.

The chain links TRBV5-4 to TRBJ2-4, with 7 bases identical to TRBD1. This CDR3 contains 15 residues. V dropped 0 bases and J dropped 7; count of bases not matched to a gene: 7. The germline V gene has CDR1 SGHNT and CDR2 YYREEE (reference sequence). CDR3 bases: TGTGCCAGCAGCTTGGCCAAGGGGGCAGGTAACATTCAGTACTTC. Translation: CASSLAKGAGNIQYF.

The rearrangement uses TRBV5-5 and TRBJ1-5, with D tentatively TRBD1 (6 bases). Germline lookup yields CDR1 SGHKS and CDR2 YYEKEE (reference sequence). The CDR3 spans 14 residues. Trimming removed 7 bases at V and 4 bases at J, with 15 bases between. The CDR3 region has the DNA TGTGCCAGCGCAAGTTGGGGGCCAAATCAGCCCCAGCATTTT. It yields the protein CASASWGPNQPQHF.

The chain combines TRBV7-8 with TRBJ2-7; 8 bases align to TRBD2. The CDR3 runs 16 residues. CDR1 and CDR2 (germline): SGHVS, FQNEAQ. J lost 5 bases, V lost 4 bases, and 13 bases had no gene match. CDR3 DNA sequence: TGTGCCAGCAGCTGGCCGTACAGCGGGAGTGCCCACGAGCAGTACTTC. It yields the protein CASSWPYSGSAHEQYF.